This TCR beta chain appears in the sequencing data of a study of cytomegalovirus exposure and HLA in healthy donors. Germline V gene lookup returns CDR1 SQVTM and CDR2 ANQGSEA. This CDR3 has 13 amino acids. Trimming took off 2 bases at V and 6 bases at J, with 13 bases between the two ends. On this clone itself: What it binds is not known.

Study-level points and caveats: In presence/absence analyses, roughly uniform sequencing depth across donors was assumed.

Amplification used 60 Vbeta primers and 13 Jbeta primers. Generated by immunoSEQ multiplex PCR, the TCRdb table keeps only in-frame clones and is missing some. The top ten clones hold around 6% of a sample with some 60,000 clones, 70% to 90% of them seen once. The chain recombines TRBV29-1 with TRBJ1-1; possibly TRBD1 for D (6 bases). The specimen was PBMCs. The sequence derives from a male donor in good health and CMV-seronegative. CDR3 DNA sequence: TGCAGCGTTGAAAACAGGGCGGTGGCTGAAGCTTTCTTT. Its translation: CSVENRAVAEAFF.